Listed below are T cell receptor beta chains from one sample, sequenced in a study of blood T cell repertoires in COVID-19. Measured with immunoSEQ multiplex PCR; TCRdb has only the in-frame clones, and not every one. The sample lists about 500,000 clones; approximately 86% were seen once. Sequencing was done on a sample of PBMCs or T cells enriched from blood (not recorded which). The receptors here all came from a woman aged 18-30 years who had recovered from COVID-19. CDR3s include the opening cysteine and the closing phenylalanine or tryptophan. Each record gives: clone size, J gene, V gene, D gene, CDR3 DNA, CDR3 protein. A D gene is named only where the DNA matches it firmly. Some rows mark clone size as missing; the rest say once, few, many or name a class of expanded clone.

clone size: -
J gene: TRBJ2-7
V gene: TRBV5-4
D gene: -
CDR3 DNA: TGTGCCAGCAGCTTCGGGCAGGGGATATCCTACGAGCAGTACTTC
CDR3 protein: CASSFGQGISYEQYF

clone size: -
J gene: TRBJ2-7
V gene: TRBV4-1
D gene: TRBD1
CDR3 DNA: TGCGCCAGCAGCCAAGTCGACAGGGGCGGCTACGAGCAGTACTTC
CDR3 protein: CASSQVDRGGYEQYF

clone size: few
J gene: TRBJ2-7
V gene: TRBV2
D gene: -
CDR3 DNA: TGTGCCAGCAGTGAAGGACTATCCATCTACGAGCAGTACTTC
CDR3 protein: CASSEGLSIYEQYF

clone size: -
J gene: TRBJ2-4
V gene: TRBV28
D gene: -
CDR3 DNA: TGTGCCAGCCTTGAGCTAGCCAAAAACATTCAGTACTTC
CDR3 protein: CASLELAKNIQYF

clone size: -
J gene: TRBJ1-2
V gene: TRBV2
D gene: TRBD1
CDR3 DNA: TGTGCCAGCAGTTTGGACAGGGGAAGCTATGGCTACACCTTC
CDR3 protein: CASSLDRGSYGYTF

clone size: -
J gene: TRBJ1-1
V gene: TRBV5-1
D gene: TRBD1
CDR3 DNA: TGCGCCAGCAGGTTCGGACAGGGGGCTTCGAACACTGAAGCTTTCTTT
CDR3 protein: CASRFGQGASNTEAFF

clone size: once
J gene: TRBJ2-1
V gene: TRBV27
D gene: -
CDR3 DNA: TGTGCCAGCAGCAAAATCCGGCGGGCACCCAGCTCCTACAATGAGCAGTTCTTC
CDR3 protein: CASSKIRRAPSSYNEQFF

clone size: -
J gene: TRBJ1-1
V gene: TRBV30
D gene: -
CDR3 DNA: TGTGCCTGCCATCCGCGGAACACTGAAGCTTTCTTT
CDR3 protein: CACHPRNTEAFF

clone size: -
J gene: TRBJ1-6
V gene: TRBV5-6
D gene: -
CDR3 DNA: TGTGCCAGCAGCTTAGCAGGAAGGATTAGTTCACCCCTCCACTTT
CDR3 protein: CASSLAGRISSPLHF

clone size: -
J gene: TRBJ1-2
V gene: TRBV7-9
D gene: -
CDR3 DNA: TGTGCCAGCAGCCCTTCCAGGGGATACACCTTC
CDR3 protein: CASSPSRGYTF

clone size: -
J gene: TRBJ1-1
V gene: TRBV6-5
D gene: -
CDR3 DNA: TGTGCCAGCAGTTACGCCGGGTCGAACACTGAAGCTTTCTTT
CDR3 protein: CASSYAGSNTEAFF

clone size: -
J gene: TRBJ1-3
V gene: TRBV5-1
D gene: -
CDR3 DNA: TGCGCCAGCAGTTTATCGGGGAGCGGAAACACCATATATTTT
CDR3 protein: CASSLSGSGNTIYF

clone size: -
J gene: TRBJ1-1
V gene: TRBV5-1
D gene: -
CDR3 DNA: TGCGCCAGCAGTCTCAGAGGGGAGGGCACTGAAGCTTTCTTT
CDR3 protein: CASSLRGEGTEAFF

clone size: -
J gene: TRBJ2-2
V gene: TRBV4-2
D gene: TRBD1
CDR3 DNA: TGTGCCAGCAGCCAGACAGGGGCGATCACCGGGGAGCTGTTTTTT
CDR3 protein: CASSQTGAITGELFF

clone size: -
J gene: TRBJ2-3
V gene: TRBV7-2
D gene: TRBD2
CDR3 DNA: TGTGCCAGCAGCTTAGGCGGGGGGGCATCAGATACGCAGTATTTT
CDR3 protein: CASSLGGGASDTQYF

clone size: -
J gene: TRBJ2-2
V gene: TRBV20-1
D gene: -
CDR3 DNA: TGCAGTGCTAGAGGGCCCGGGGAGCTGTTTTTT
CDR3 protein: CSARGPGELFF

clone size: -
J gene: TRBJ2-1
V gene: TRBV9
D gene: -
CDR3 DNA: TGTGCCAGCAGTCTAGGCGGTGATGAGCAGTTCTTC
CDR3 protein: CASSLGGDEQFF

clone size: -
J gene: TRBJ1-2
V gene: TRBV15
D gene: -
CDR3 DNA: TGTGCCACCAGCAGAGTAGGCAGGGAGGGCGGCTACACCTTC
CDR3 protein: CATSRVGREGGYTF

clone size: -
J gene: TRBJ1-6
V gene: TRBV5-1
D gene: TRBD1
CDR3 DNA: TGCGCCAGCAGCTCGTCCGGACAGGATAATTCACCCCTCCACTTT
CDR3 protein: CASSSSGQDNSPLHF

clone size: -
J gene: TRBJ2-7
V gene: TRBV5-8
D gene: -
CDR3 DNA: TGTGCCAGCAGCTTCGATCGACAGGTAAACTACGAGCAGTACTTC
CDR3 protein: CASSFDRQVNYEQYF

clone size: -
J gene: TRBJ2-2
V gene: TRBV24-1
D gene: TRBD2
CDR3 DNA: TGTGCCACCAGTGGGGGGGGGAGCACCGGGGAGCTGTTTTTT
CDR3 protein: CATSGGGSTGELFF

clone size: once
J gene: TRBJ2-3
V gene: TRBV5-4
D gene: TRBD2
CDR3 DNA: TGTGCCAGCACCCCGGATAGCGGGGGGGCCTTCGATACGCAGTATTTT
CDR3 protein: CASTPDSGGAFDTQYF

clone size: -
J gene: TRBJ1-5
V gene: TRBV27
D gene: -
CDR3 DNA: TGTGCCAGCAGTCTTAGGGGAAGAAGCAATCAGCCCCAGCATTTT
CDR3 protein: CASSLRGRSNQPQHF

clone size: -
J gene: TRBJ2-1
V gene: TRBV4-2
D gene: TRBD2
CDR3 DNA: TGTGCCAGCAGCTCCCCCCCTACTAGCGGTGAATACAATGAGCAGTTCTTC
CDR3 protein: CASSSPPTSGEYNEQFF

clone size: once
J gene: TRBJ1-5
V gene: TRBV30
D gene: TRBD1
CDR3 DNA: TGTGCCTGGAGTACAGGGGGCCCTAGCAATCAGCCCCAGCATTTT
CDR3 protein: CAWSTGGPSNQPQHF